These 24 T cell receptor beta chains were sequenced from one sample in a study of blood T cell repertoires in COVID-19. Here immunoSEQ multiplex PCR was the method, and the copy in TCRdb shows in-frame clones only, minus some. Of tens of thousands of clones in the sample, approximately 90% are singletons; the top ten hold more than 10%. Sample: peripheral blood. These receptors came from a man between 65 and 85 years old with active or convalescent COVID-19.

This clone was observed once. V and J are TRBV19 and TRBJ2-2; the D gene is possibly TRBD1 (6 bases). The CDR3 is 18 amino acids. V lost 6 bases, J lost 3 bases, and 23 bases lay in between. CDR1 and CDR2 from the germline V gene are LNHDA and SQIVND (reference sequence). The DNA of the CDR3 is TGTGCCAGTAGCGGGTTCTACAGGGAAAGGATCGACACCGGGGAGCTGTTTTTT. This encodes CASSGFYRERIDTGELFF. Together with reference TRBV19 and TRBJ2-2, the CDR3 gives the full variable domain: DGGITQSPKYLFRKEGQNVTLSCEQNLNHDAMYWYRQDPGQGLRLIYYSQIVNDFQKGDIAEGYSVSREKKESFPLTVTSAQKNPTAFYLCASSGFYRERIDTGELFFGEGSRLTVL.

The chain uses TRBV5-1 and TRBJ1-6; the match to TRBD1 covers 8 bases. Germline CDR1 SGHRS, CDR2 YFSETQ. This CDR3 region has 15 residues. Losses at the gene ends were 5 bases for V and 4 bases for J; bases not matched to a gene: 5. Written as DNA, the CDR3 is TGCGCCAGCAGTCGAGGACAGGGTTATAATTCACCCCTCCACTTT. Amino acids: CASSRGQGYNSPLHF.

This clone has just one count. As DNA, the CDR3 is TGTGCCAGCAGCTTAGGGTCCGGCAGGGGAACCGAGCAGTACTTC. This translates into CASSLGSGRGTEQYF. The genes are TRBV11-3 and TRBJ2-7, with a tentative D call TRBD1 (6 bases). Germline V gene lookup returns CDR1 SGHNT and CDR2 YENEEA. V gave up 1 base and J gave up 6 bases, with 16 bases separating them. CDR3 length: 15 residues.

The rearrangement joins TRBV7-2 to TRBJ2-5, with 8 nucleotides matching TRBD2. Per the germline V gene, CDR1 is SGHTA and CDR2 is FQGNSA. The J segment lost 5 bases and the V segment lost 1 base, leaving 12 bases of the junction unmatched. The CDR3 is 17 amino acids. Written as DNA, the CDR3 is TGTGCCAGCAGCTTAGGTGTCGGCGGGGGGTATGGTGAGACCCAGTACTTC. Translated, it gives CASSLGVGGGYGETQYF.

The chain is built from TRBV24-1 and TRBJ2-3; D remains ambiguous. The V and J ends lost 4 bases and 6 bases respectively, with 16 bases between them. CDR1 is KGHDR and CDR2 is SFDVKD in the germline V gene. This CDR3 has 15 amino acids. The CDR3 loop reads CATSDPRQGGDTQYF. CDR3 DNA sequence: TGTGCCACCAGTGACCCCCGACAAGGTGGGGATACGCAGTATTTT.

This chain connects TRBV14 to TRBJ1-5, with 7 positions matching TRBD1. CDR1 is SGHDN and CDR2 is FVKESK in the germline V gene. With V trimmed by 4 bases and J by 7 bases, 7 bases remained unmatched. CDR3 size: 14 residues. CDR3 nucleotide sequence: TGTGCCAGCAGCCTGACAGGGTGGGGACAGCCCCAGCATTTT. Protein: CASSLTGWGQPQHF.

This chain links TRBV12-3 or TRBV12-4 with TRBJ2-7; 7 bases are shared with TRBD1. V shed 5 bases and J 2 bases; nucleotides not matched to a gene: 3. This CDR3 region has 13 residues. The CDR3 DNA reads as TGTGCCAGCAGTACCGGGACAGCCTACGAGCAGTACTTC. This gives the protein CASSTGTAYEQYF.

This clone has just a few counts. CDR3 sequence (DNA): TGTGCCAGCAGCTTCTCCGCGGGCTATGGCTACACCTTC. This translates into CASSFSAGYGYTF. The V and J genes are TRBV7-2 and TRBJ1-2; unclear D gene. The CDR3 extends over 13 amino acids. Germline assignment: CDR1 SGHTA and CDR2 FQGNSA. Trimming removed 3 bases from V and 4 bases from J, with 9 bases in between. Variable domain in full (rest from reference TRBV7-2 and TRBJ1-2): GAGVSQSPSNKVTEKGKDVELRCDPISGHTALYWYRQSLGQGLEFLIYFQGNSAPDKSGLPSDRFSAERTGGSVSTLTIQRTQQEDSAVYLCASSFSAGYGYTFGSGTRLTVV.

This chain links TRBV4-3 with TRBJ2-4; D perhaps matches TRBD2 (6 bases). Germline lookup yields CDR1 LGHNA and CDR2 YSLEER. The CDR3 is 16 amino acids. V shed 0 bases and J shed 8 bases, with 17 bases lying between them. CDR3 nucleotide sequence: TGCGCCAGCAGCCAAGATCGAGGAGGGATTTGGGACATTCAGTACTTC. Its translation: CASSQDRGGIWDIQYF.

V gene TRBV19 combines with J gene TRBJ1-6; D gene uncertain. Trimming cost V 11 bases and J 4 bases, with 12 bases left between them. CDR1 and CDR2 (germline): LNHDA, SQIVND (reference sequence). The CDR3 totals 13 residues. This CDR3 is CAGSTGYNSPLHF. The CDR3 DNA is TGTGCCGGATCGACGGGGTATAATTCACCCCTCCACTTT.

The rearrangement joins TRBV9 to TRBJ1-4; D is uncertain. V lost 0 bases, J lost 5 bases, and 14 bases lay in between. The CDR3 is made up of 16 amino acids. The germline gives CDR1 SGDLS, CDR2 YYNGEE. CDR3 bases: TGTGCCAGCAGCGTAGCCCCCCAGGCTCACAATGAAAAACTGTTTTTT. Its protein is CASSVAPQAHNEKLFF.

V gene TRBV9 combines with J gene TRBJ2-7, with 11 positions matching TRBD1. The CDR3 has 14 amino acids. CDR1 is SGDLS, CDR2 YYNGEE, per germline. Trimming at V came to 4 bases and at J to 6 bases, leaving 6 bases not matched to a gene. In DNA, the CDR3 is TGTGCCAGCAGCTCAGGACAGGGGGCAGGCGAGCAGTACTTC. Translated: CASSSGQGAGEQYF.

The V gene is TRBV6-5, the J gene TRBJ1-5, with no clear D. The CDR3 is 12 residues long. V dropped 5 bases and J dropped 5 bases, with 7 bases sitting between them. Germline CDR1 is MNHEY and CDR2 is SVGAGI. CDR3 protein: CASSLIYQPQHF. The CDR3 DNA reads TGTGCCAGCAGTCTTATTTATCAGCCCCAGCATTTT.

This clone was observed a few times. The J gene is TRBJ1-6, the V gene TRBV4-3, with 7 bases lining up with TRBD1. The junction had 4 bases not matched to a gene; V was cut back by 0 bases and J by 8 bases. The CDR3 is 15 residues long. Germline V gives CDR1 LGHNA, CDR2 YSLEER. CDR3: CASSQDMTGYSPLHF. The CDR3 DNA reads as TGCGCCAGCAGCCAAGATATGACAGGGTATTCACCCCTCCACTTT.

V and J are TRBV12-3 or TRBV12-4 and TRBJ2-1; a weak D match, TRBD2 (6 bases). Trimming stripped 5 bases from V and 9 bases from J, with 8 bases between. CDR3 size: 11 residues. The CDR3 sequence is CASSRGSEQFF. The DNA of the CDR3 is TGTGCCAGCAGTCGGGGGAGTGAGCAGTTCTTC.

V usage is TRBV5-1 and J usage is TRBJ2-7; 11 bases map to TRBD1. This CDR3 contains 14 residues. In germline, CDR1 is SGHRS, CDR2 YFSETQ. J gave up 4 bases and V 4 bases, and 4 bases lay outside the gene matches. The CDR3 reads CASSQDRGRYEQYF. In DNA, the CDR3 is TGCGCCAGCAGCCAGGACAGGGGGCGGTACGAGCAGTACTTC. The full variable domain, rest sourced from reference TRBV5-1 and TRBJ2-7, is KAGVTQTPRYLIKTRGQQVTLSCSPISGHRSVSWYQQTPGQGLQFLFEYFSETQRNKGNFPGRFSGRQFSNSRSEMNVSTLELGDSALYLCASSQDRGRYEQYFGPGTRLTVT.

The chain uses TRBV9 and TRBJ1-2, with D possibly TRBD1 on 6 matching bases. Trimming cost V 0 bases and J 7 bases, with 13 bases left between them. Germline V gene sequence: CDR1 SGDLS, CDR2 YYNGEE. The CDR3 has 14 residues. The CDR3 spells CASSVEPGDVGYTF. The DNA of the CDR3 is TGTGCCAGCAGCGTAGAACCAGGGGATGTTGGCTACACCTTC.

The V call is TRBV10-3, the J call TRBJ2-7; 8 bases are a match to TRBD1. V shed 7 bases and J 4 bases; nucleotides not matched to a gene: 15. The CDR3 has 16 amino acids. The germline V gene has CDR1 ENHRY and CDR2 SYGVKD. The CDR3 coding sequence is TGTGCCATCACTCCATCAGTCCAGGGGGCGAGTTACGAGCAGTACTTC. Encoded protein: CAITPSVQGASYEQYF.

In DNA form, the CDR3 reads TGTGCCAGCTCACCACACCCTAGCGGGGGATACGAGCAGTACTTC. Translated, it gives CASSPHPSGGYEQYF. This sequence joins TRBV18 and TRBJ2-7; TRBD2 aligns across 10 bases. The CDR3 covers 15 residues. Looked up from germline, CDR1 is KGHSH and CDR2 is LQKENI. With 1 base clipped from V and 4 bases from J, the junction kept 4 bases outside the gene matches.

For the CDR3, the DNA is TGTGCCTGGAGTCCACACTCTGGAAACACCATATATTTT. Translated: CAWSPHSGNTIYF. The J gene is TRBJ1-3, the V gene TRBV30, with no clear D. Germline loops: CDR1 GTSNPN, CDR2 SVGIG (reference sequence). This CDR3 is 13 amino acids long. Deletions cut 2 bases from V and 0 bases from J, with 5 bases between.

V gene TRBV19 combines with J gene TRBJ2-1, with a possible D match to TRBD2 (6 bases). CDR1 is LNHDA, CDR2 SQIVND, per germline (reference sequence). The V end lost 6 bases, the J end lost 2 bases, and 17 bases lay between the germline ends. The length of the CDR3 is 16 residues. The CDR3 nucleotides read TGTGCCAGTAGCCCACGGGGACTTGGCCCCTACAATGAGCAGTTCTTC. Translating gives CASSPRGLGPYNEQFF.

The CDR3 DNA reads as TGTGCCAGCAGTTTCGGGAAAGGGGGCACCATATATTTT. Its translation is CASSFGKGGTIYF. J is TRBJ1-3 and V is TRBV27; D is perhaps TRBD1 (6 bases). The CDR3 is 13 residues long. The V gene's germline CDR1 is MNHEY and CDR2 SMNVEV (reference sequence). V was clipped by 3 bases and J by 9 bases, with 12 bases between them.

J is TRBJ2-7 and V is TRBV10-3, with a possible D match to TRBD2 (5 bases). The CDR3 spans 13 residues. Trimming shortened V by 9 bases and J by 3 bases, and 15 bases separated the two germline ends. From germline, CDR1 is ENHRY and CDR2 SYGVKD. The CDR3, as DNA: TGTGCCATTAGGGAGCAGGAATACTACGAGCAGTACTTC. Protein: CAIREQEYYEQYF.

The rearrangement links TRBV2 to TRBJ2-7, with 7 bases identical to TRBD1. V lost 6 bases, J lost 6 bases, and 11 bases stayed unmatched. The CDR3 contains 14 residues. Germline lookup yields CDR1 SNHLY and CDR2 FYNNEI. The CDR3 loop reads CASRTGQIEREQYF. The CDR3 DNA is TGTGCCAGCAGGACGGGACAGATAGAGCGCGAGCAGTACTTC. The full variable domain, rest sourced from reference TRBV2 and TRBJ2-7, is EPEVTQTPSHQVTQMGQEVILRCVPISNHLYFYWYRQILGQKVEFLVSFYNNEISEKSEIFDDQFSVERPDGSNFTLKIRSTKLEDSAMYFCASRTGQIEREQYFGPGTRLTVT.